The rows below give T cell receptor beta chains drawn from one sample of a study of T cells in Graves' hyperthyroidism and ophthalmopathy. TCRdb itself ran the multiplex PCR reads through MiXCR, one entry per CDR3 protein. The profile shows hundreds of thousands of distinct CDR3 sequences, around 15% of them singletons. Source material: blood. These receptors all come from a man younger than 35 with Graves' ophthalmopathy. CDR3s include the opening cysteine and the closing phenylalanine or tryptophan. D genes are given only for firm matches. Expanded clones are given a class, and other clones once, few, many or no size at all.

TRBV5-5,.,TRBJ1-4,.,CASSWGLGATNEKLFF,TGTGCCAGCAGCTGGGGATTAGGAGCAACTAATGAAAAACTGTTTTTT
TRBV3-1,few,TRBJ1-2,TRBD1,CASSQDPGGNYGYTF,TGTGCCAGCAGCCAAGATCCAGGGGGGAACTATGGCTACACCTTC
TRBV2,many,TRBJ2-7,.,CASGKTGGPEQYF,TGTGCCAGCGGTAAAACCGGTGGGCCCGAGCAGTACTTC
TRBV7-9,many,TRBJ2-5,.,CASRPGPQETQYF,TGTGCCAGCAGACCCGGACCGCAAGAGACCCAGTACTTC
TRBV7-9,few,TRBJ1-1,.,CVSSLEAGGNTEAFF,TGTGTCAGCAGCTTGGAGGCGGGGGGGAACACTGAAGCTTTCTTT
TRBV7-9,many,TRBJ1-2,.,CASTAANYGYTF,TGTGCCAGCACAGCAGCTAACTATGGCTACACCTTC
TRBV5-6,many,TRBJ2-7,.,CASSSILVDISYEQYF,TGTGCCAGCAGCTCGATCCTAGTGGATATCTCCTACGAGCAGTACTTC
TRBV7-8,many,TRBJ2-5,TRBD2,CASSLEAGVGTQYF,TGTGCCAGCAGCTTAGAAGCGGGGGTGGGGACCCAGTACTTC
TRBV27,many,TRBJ1-1,.,CASSLVREVNTEAFF,TGTGCCAGCAGTTTAGTCAGGGAAGTGAACACTGAAGCTTTCTTT
TRBV2,many,TRBJ1-4,.,CASSDNPDTNEKLFF,TGTGCCAGCAGTGATAACCCGGACACTAATGAAAAACTGTTTTTT
TRBV18,many,TRBJ1-1,.,CASSPGTHTEAFF,TGTGCCAGCTCACCAGGGACTCACACTGAAGCTTTCTTT
TRBV11-1,.,TRBJ1-1,TRBD1,CASSLTRDRVLNTEASF,TGTGCCAGCAGCTTAACCCGGGACAGGGTCCTCAACACTGAAGCTTCCTTT
TRBV27,many,TRBJ2-7,TRBD1,CASSLIGAGGYEQYF,TGTGCCAGCAGTTTAATTGGGGCAGGGGGCTACGAGCAGTACTTC
TRBV7-2,many,TRBJ1-2,.,CASSQWSAGYGYTF,TGTGCCAGCAGCCAATGGTCAGCAGGCTATGGCTACACCTTC
TRBV11-3,.,TRBJ1-5,.,CASSPDRGGGNQPQHF,TGTGCCAGCAGCCCAGATCGGGGGGGGGGCAATCAGCCCCAGCATTTT
TRBV13,many,TRBJ2-3,TRBD1,CASSSQGALDTQYF,TGTGCCAGCAGCTCACAGGGGGCGTTGGATACGCAGTATTTT
TRBV7-9,many,TRBJ2-5,.,CASSLGGTGRGKETQYF,TGTGCCAGCAGCTTAGGCGGCACAGGCCGCGGGAAAGAGACCCAGTACTTC
TRBV29-1,many,TRBJ2-5,.,CSVGVGRVMETQYF,TGCAGCGTTGGGGTAGGAAGGGTAATGGAGACCCAGTACTTC
TRBV7-3,many,TRBJ2-1,TRBD2,CASSSPTYGTSGRPYNEQFF,TGTGCCAGCAGCTCACCAACTTACGGGACTAGCGGGAGGCCCTACAATGAGCAGTTCTTC
TRBV5-8,many,TRBJ2-4,TRBD2,CASSLGWDYDIQYF,TGTGCCAGCAGCTTGGGCTGGGACTACGACATTCAGTACTTC
TRBV28,many,TRBJ2-7,TRBD1,CASTTGVEQYF,TGTGCCAGCACCACAGGGGTCGAGCAGTACTTC
TRBV24-1,.,TRBJ2-7,TRBD1,CATSDHGTGGNEQYF,TGTGCCACCAGTGACCACGGGACAGGGGGCAACGAGCAGTACTTC
TRBV12-3/TRBV12-4,few,TRBJ2-2,.,CASSFSFRAGELFF,TGTGCCAGCAGTTTTTCCTTTCGGGCCGGGGAGCTGTTTTTT
TRBV15,many,TRBJ1-2,TRBD1,CATSQGVVNYGYTF,TGTGCCACCAGCCAGGGGGTAGTTAACTATGGCTACACCTTC
TRBV6-1,few,TRBJ1-6,.,CASSERLSYNSPLHF,TGTGCCAGCAGTGAACGACTTAGCTATAATTCACCCCTCCACTTT
TRBV12-3/TRBV12-4,many,TRBJ2-2,TRBD1,CASSPGQGLVAGELFF,TGTGCCAGCAGTCCAGGACAGGGGCTCGTGGCCGGGGAGCTGTTTTTT
TRBV28,.,TRBJ2-7,.,CASRAGTANREQYF,TGTGCCAGCAGGGCCGGGACTGCCAACCGCGAGCAGTACTTC
TRBV20-1,many,TRBJ2-3,.,CSARWTAPRTDTQYF,TGCAGTGCTAGGTGGACAGCCCCCCGCACGGATACGCAGTATTTT
TRBV3-1,many,TRBJ2-1,.,CASSQEEHNEQFF,TGTGCCAGCAGCCAAGAGGAACACAATGAGCAGTTCTTC
TRBV7-2,many,TRBJ1-4,.,CASSLGRATNVKLFF,TGTGCCAGCAGCTTAGGTCGGGCAACTAATGTAAAACTGTTTTTT
TRBV2,many,TRBJ1-3,.,CASSEALRSSGNTIYF,TGTGCCAGCAGTGAAGCGCTCAGGAGCTCTGGAAACACCATATATTTT
TRBV11-1,.,TRBJ2-2,TRBD1,CASSPIPTGGVTGELFF,TGTGCCAGCAGCCCCATCCCTACAGGGGGCGTAACCGGGGAGCTGTTTTTT
TRBV4-1,.,TRBJ2-3,TRBD2,CASSPDPPGLLSTDTQYF,TGCGCCAGCAGCCCCGACCCCCCGGGACTACTAAGCACAGATACGCAGTATTTT
TRBV12-3/TRBV12-4,many,TRBJ1-2,.,CASSPATSGYGYTF,TGTGCCAGCAGCCCTGCCACAAGTGGCTATGGCTACACCTTC
TRBV2,many,TRBJ2-1,.,CASRVFPGAYNEQFF,TGTGCCAGCAGGGTTTTCCCGGGGGCCTACAATGAGCAGTTCTTC
TRBV5-1,.,TRBJ2-5,.,CASSLSQLQETQYF,TGCGCCAGCAGCTTGAGCCAGTTGCAAGAGACCCAGTACTTC
TRBV7-2,.,TRBJ2-1,TRBD2,CASSASGGRRFF,TGTGCCAGCAGCGCCTCGGGGGGGCGCCGGTTCTTC
TRBV20-1,many,TRBJ1-1,.,CSADSNTEAFF,TGCAGTGCTGACAGTAACACTGAAGCTTTCTTT
TRBV12-3/TRBV12-4,many,TRBJ1-4,.,CASQIGGGNEKLFF,TGTGCCAGCCAGATAGGTGGAGGGAATGAAAAACTGTTTTTT
TRBV24-1,many,TRBJ2-7,TRBD1,CATSAQGTGGFEQYF,TGTGCCACCAGTGCCCAGGGGACAGGGGGCTTTGAGCAGTACTTC
TRBV10-3,.,TRBJ2-1,TRBD2,CAISESSGGPTYNEQFF,TGTGCCATCAGTGAGTCCAGCGGGGGACCAACCTACAATGAGCAGTTCTTC